This T cell receptor (beta chain) was recovered during a study of blood T cell repertoires in COVID-19. Overall study context: Samples representing acute and convalescent COVID-19 were sourced from the United States, Italy and Spain. T cells, B-cell-depleted T cells, or PBMCs provided the cDNA or gDNA that served as material.

Per germline, CDR1 SGHNT and CDR2 YENEEA. Unmatched junction bases numbered 1, after V lost 2 bases and J lost 5 bases. The CDR3 has 14 residues. Authors' methods: How many nucleated cells were present was estimated from reference gene primer amplification. Clones were sequenced by immunoSEQ multiplex PCR, and TCRdb holds only the in-frame ones, with some missing. V, J and clone size derive from that table, while D and trimming were established from the DNA sequence. Of about 240,000 clones listed, roughly four fifths are singletons. J is TRBJ2-1 and V is TRBV11-3, with 9 bases matching TRBD2. The sequenced sample consisted of peripheral blood. The source of this sequence is a woman in her fifties or sixties with active or convalescent COVID-19. CDR3 residues: CASSLSGGNNEQFF. The CDR3 nucleotides read TGTGCCAGCAGCTTAAGCGGGGGGAACAATGAGCAGTTCTTC. Full variable domain (rest looked up from reference TRBV11-3 and TRBJ2-1): EAGVVQSPRYKIIEKKQPVAFWCNPISGHNTLYWYLQNLGQGPELLIRYENEEAVDDSQLPKDRFSAERLKGVDSTLKIQPAELGDSAVYLCASSLSGGNNEQFFGPGTRLTVL.